This T cell receptor (beta chain) derives from a study of control samples from healthy donors and cancer patients. V gave up 3 bases and J gave up 6 bases, with 16 bases separating them. Germline assignment: CDR1 SGHTA and CDR2 FQGNSA. CDR3 length: 15 residues. The data were produced by immunoSEQ multiplex PCR, yet TCRdb's version contains in-frame clones alone and is incomplete. Of approximately 150,000 clones detected, about 91% appear once; the ten largest clones hold approximately 1.7%. Material: blood. This TCR came from a man younger than 35 in good health. The chain combines TRBV7-2 with TRBJ2-3, with D maybe TRBD2 (6 bases). The CDR3 DNA reads as TGTGCCAGCAGCTTGAGTGGCAGGGCGGGGGATACGCAGTATTTT. This codes for CASSLSGRAGDTQYF.